This TCR beta chain was observed in a study of cytomegalovirus exposure and HLA in healthy donors. About the research overall: T cells numbering around 170 million yielded fewer than 140 million unique TCR beta sequences in an earlier analysis. Early released data had about 80 million unique TCRs, all coming from HLA-typed donors. General study results and limits: Several of the most significant clusters were apparently associated with common viral pathogens in a later analysis. About 87% or about 30% of the time was how often most TCR beta V segments were productive, according to an earlier analysis.

Vbeta (60) and Jbeta (13) primers were used in the PCR. TCRdb's table, derived via immunoSEQ multiplex PCR, lists solely in-frame clones and lacks some. This sample carries 150,000 to 200,000 clones, 70% to 90% of them seen once, and the ten largest clones take around a tenth. This CDR3 is built from 14 residues. The germline CDR1 and CDR2 sequences are SGHRS and YFSETQ. Losses at the gene ends were 0 bases for V and 5 bases for J; bases not matched to a gene: 4. Comments on this clone: Its target is not known.

The sequencing sample was made of PBMCs. The chain uses TRBV5-1 and TRBJ2-7, with 8 bases that match TRBD1. The clonotype was recovered from a man aged 18 to 29 in good health and CMV-seropositive. The CDR3 DNA reads as TGCGCCAGCAGCTTGGACGCAGGGGGCGACGAGCAGTACTTC. This gives the protein CASSLDAGGDEQYF.